This T cell receptor beta chain was sequenced for a study of T-cell memory formation after mild COVID-19. Study-level information: Most TCR clusters belonged to a single donor.

TCRdb ran MiXCR on the 5' RACE reads and lists one entry per CDR3 protein. Of a few hundred thousand distinct CDR3 sequences listed, approximately 24% were seen once; the top ten hold roughly 8.7%. This CDR3 region has 13 residues. The receptor was isolated from an adult woman who had mild COVID-19 (a few samples of this study predate the infection). Cell type and time point are not known. The chain recombines TRBV21-1 with TRBJ2-5; whether TRBD2, the table's D call, matches the DNA was not checked. TRBV21-1 is a recognized pseudogene. The specimen was PBMCs or a T cell subset sorted from them (not recorded which). The CDR3, as DNA: TGTGCCAGCGGGGACTATTCTCAAGAGACCCAGTACTTC. It yields the protein CASGDYSQETQYF.